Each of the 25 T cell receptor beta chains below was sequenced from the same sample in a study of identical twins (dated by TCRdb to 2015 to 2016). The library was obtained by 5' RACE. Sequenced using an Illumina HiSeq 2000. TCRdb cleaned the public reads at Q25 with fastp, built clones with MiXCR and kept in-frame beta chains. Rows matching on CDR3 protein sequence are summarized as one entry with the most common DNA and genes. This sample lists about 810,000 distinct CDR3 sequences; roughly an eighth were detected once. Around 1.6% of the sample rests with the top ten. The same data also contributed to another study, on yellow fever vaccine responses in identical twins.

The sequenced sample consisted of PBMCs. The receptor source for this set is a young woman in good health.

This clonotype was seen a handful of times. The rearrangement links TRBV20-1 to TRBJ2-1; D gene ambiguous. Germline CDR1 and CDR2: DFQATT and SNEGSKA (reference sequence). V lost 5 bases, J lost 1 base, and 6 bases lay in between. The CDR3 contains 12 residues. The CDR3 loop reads CSASVSYNEQFF. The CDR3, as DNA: TGCAGTGCTTCCGTTTCCTACAATGAGCAGTTCTTC.

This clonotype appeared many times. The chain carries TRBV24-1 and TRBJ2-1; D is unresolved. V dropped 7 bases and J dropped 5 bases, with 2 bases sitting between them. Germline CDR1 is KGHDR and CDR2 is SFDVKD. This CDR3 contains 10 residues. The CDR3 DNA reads TGTGCCACCAGACACAATGAGCAGTTCTTC. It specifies CATRHNEQFF.

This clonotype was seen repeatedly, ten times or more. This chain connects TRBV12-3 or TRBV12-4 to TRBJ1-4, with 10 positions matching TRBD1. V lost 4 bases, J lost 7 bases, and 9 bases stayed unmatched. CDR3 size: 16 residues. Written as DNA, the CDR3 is TGTGCCAGCAGTTCCGCACCGGGACAGGGGAGTGAAAAACTGTTTTTT. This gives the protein CASSSAPGQGSEKLFF.

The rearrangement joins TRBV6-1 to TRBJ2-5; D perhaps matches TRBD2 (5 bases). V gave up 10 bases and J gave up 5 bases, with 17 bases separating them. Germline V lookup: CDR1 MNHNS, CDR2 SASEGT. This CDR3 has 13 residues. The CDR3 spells CAIDRTPRETQYF. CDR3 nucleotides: TGTGCCATCGACCGGACTCCTCGGGAGACCCAGTACTTC.

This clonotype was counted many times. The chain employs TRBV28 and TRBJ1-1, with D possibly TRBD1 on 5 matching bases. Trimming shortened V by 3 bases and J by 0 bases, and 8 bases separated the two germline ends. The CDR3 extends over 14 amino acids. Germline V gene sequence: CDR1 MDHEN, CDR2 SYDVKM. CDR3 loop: CASSFRDLNTEAFF. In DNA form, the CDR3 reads TGTGCCAGCAGTTTTAGGGACTTGAACACTGAAGCTTTCTTT.

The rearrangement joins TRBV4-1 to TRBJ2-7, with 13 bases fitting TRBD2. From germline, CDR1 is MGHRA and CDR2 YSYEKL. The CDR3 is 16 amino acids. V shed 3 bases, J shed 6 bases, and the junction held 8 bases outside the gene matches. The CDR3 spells CASSHGGLAGVSEQYF. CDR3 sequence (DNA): TGCGCCAGCAGCCATGGTGGACTAGCGGGAGTTAGCGAGCAGTACTTC.

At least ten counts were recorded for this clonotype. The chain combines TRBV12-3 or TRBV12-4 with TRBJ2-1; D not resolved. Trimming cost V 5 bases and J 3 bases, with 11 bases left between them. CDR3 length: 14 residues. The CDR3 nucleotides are TGTGCCAGCAGTCAACAGAACTACTACAATGAGCAGTTCTTC. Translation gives CASSQQNYYNEQFF.

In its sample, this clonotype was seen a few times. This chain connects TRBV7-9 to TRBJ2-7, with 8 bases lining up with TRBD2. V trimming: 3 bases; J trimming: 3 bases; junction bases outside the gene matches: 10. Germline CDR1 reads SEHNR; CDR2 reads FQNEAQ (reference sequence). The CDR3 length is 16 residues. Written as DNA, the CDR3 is TGTGCCAGCAGCTTGGGGCGGGGGGCGAACAACTACGAGCAGTACGTC. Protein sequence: CASSLGRGANNYEQYV.

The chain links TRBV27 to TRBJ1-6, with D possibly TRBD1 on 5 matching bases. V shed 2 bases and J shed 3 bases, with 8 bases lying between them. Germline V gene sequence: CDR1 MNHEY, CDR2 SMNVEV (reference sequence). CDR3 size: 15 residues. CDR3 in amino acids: CASSLGGIYNSPLHF. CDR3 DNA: TGTGCCAGCAGTTTAGGGGGAATCTATAATTCACCCCTCCACTTT.

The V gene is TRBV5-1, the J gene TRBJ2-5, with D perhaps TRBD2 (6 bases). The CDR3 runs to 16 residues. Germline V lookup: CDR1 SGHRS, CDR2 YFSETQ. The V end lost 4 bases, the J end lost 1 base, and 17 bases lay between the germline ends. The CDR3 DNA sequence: TGCGCCAGCAGCACAGGAGGGAGCCCCCGCCAAGAGACCCAGTACTTC. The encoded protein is CASSTGGSPRQETQYF.

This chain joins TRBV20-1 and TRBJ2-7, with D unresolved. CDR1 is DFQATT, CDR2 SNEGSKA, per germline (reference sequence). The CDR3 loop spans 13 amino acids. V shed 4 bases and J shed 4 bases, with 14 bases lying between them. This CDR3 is CSAKPSPLYEQYV. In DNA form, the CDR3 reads TGCAGTGCTAAGCCTAGTCCATTGTACGAGCAGTACGTC.

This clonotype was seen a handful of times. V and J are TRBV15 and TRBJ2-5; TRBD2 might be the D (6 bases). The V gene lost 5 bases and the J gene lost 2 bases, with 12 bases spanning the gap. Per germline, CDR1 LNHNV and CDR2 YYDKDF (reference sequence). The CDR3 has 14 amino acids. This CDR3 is CATSARDFQETQYF. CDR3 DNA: TGTGCCACCAGCGCCCGGGACTTTCAAGAGACCCAGTACTTC.

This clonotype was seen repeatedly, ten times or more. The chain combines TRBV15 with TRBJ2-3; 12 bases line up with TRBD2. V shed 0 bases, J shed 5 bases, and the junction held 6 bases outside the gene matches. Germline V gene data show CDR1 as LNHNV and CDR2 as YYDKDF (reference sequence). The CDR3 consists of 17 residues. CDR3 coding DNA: TGTGCCACCAGCAGAGATCGTCTAGCGGGGGGGAAAGATACGCAGTATTTT. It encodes CATSRDRLAGGKDTQYF.

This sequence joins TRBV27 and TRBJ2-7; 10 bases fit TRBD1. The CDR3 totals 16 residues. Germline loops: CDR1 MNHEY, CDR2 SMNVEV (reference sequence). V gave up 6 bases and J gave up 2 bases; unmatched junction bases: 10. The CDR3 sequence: CASRPQGGTGAYEQYF. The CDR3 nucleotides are TGTGCCAGCAGACCCCAGGGCGGGACAGGGGCCTACGAGCAGTACTTC.

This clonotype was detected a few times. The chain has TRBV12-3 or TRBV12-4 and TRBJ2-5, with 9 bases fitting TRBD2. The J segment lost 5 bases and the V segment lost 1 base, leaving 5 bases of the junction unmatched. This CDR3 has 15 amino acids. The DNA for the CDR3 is TGTGCCAGCAGTTTAGTAGCGGGAGTGGGGGAGACCCAGTACTTC. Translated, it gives CASSLVAGVGETQYF.

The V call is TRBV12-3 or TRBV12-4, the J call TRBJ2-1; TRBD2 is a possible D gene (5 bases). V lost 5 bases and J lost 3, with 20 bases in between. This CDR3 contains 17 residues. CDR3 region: CASSPRTGGPFYNEQFF. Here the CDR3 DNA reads TGTGCCAGCAGTCCTCGGACTGGCGGACCATTCTACAATGAGCAGTTCTTC.

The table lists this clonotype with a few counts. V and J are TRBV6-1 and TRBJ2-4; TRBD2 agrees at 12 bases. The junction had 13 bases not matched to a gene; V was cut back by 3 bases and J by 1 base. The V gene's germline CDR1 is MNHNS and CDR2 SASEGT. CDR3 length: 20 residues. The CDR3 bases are TGTGCCAGCAGTGATAGGCCTAGCGGGGGGGCGTCGGTGGCCAAAAACATTCAGTACTTC. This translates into CASSDRPSGGASVAKNIQYF.

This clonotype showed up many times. Written as DNA, the CDR3 is TGTGCCAGCAGCTTCTACAGACCCCCTTACAATGAGCAGTTCTTC. It encodes CASSFYRPPYNEQFF. The chain is built from TRBV7-2 and TRBJ2-1; no definite D call. The CDR3 is made up of 15 amino acids. V was clipped by 3 bases and J by 4 bases, with 13 bases between them. Germline CDR1 and CDR2: SGHTA and FQGNSA. Variable domain in full (rest from reference TRBV7-2 and TRBJ2-1): GAGVSQSPSNKVTEKGKDVELRCDPISGHTALYWYRQSLGQGLEFLIYFQGNSAPDKSGLPSDRFSAERTGGSVSTLTIQRTQQEDSAVYLCASSFYRPPYNEQFFGPGTRLTVL.

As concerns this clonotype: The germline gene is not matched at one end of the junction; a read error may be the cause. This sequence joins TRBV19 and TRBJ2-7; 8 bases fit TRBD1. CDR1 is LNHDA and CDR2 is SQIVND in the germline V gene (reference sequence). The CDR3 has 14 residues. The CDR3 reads CASSIGQGADEHYF. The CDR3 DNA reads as TGTGCCAGTAGTATAGGGCAGGGGGCGGACGAGCATTACTTC.

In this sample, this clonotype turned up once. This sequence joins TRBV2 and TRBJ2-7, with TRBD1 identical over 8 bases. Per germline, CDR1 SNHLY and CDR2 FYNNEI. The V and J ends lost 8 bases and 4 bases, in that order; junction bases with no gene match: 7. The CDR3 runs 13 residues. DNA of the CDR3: TGTGCCAGCCAGAGGGACAGGCCTTACGAGCAGTACGTC. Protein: CASQRDRPYEQYV.

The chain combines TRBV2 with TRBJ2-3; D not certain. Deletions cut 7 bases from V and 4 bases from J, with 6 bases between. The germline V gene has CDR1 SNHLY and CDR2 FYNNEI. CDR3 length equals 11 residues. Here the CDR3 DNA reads TGTGCCAGCACCACTCCAGATACGCAGTATTTT. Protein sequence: CASTTPDTQYF.

The CDR3 DNA sequence: TGTGCCAGCAGTTTAATGAGGACAGGAAACACTGAAGCTTTCTTT. As protein: CASSLMRTGNTEAFF. This sequence joins TRBV12-3 or TRBV12-4 and TRBJ1-1; 7 bases map to TRBD1. V dropped 2 bases and J dropped 2; count of bases not matched to a gene: 5. The CDR3 is made up of 15 amino acids.

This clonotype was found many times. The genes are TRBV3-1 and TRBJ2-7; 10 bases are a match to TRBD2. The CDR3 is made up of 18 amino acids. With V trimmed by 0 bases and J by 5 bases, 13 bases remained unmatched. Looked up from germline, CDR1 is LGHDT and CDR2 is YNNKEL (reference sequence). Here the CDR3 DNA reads TGTGCCAGCAGCCAAGATTTGATTAGCGGGAGGATTATCGACGAGCAGTACTTC. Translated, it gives CASSQDLISGRIIDEQYF.

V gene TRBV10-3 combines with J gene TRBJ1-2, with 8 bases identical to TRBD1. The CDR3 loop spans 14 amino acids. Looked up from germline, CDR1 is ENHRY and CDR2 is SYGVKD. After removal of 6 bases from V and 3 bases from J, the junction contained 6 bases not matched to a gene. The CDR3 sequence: CAIRGMDRDYGYTF. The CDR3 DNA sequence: TGTGCCATCAGGGGGATGGACAGGGACTATGGCTACACCTTC.

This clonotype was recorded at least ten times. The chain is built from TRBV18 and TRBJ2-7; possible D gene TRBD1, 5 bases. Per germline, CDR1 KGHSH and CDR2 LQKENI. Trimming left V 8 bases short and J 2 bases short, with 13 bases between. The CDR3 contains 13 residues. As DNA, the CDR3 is TGTGCCAGCAGTCCCCAGGGTGCCTACGAGCAGTACTTC. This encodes CASSPQGAYEQYF.